This TCR beta chain was captured in a study of cytomegalovirus exposure and HLA in healthy donors. Study-level results: Researchers counted some 150 TCR beta chains as cytomegalovirus-associated. Among the most significant clusters, several appeared linked to common viral pathogens in a later analysis. Most TCR sequences were uncommon, yet certain public TCRs appeared in many donors.

Regarding this clone: As yet, its antigen is unknown.

PCR involved 60 Vbeta and 13 Jbeta primers. The method was immunoSEQ multiplex PCR; TCRdb's version includes in-frame clones alone and lacks a portion of them. The sample contains approximately 170,000 clones, 70% to 80% of which appear only once. Sequencing was performed on PBMCs. The sequence came from a man aged 18 to 35 in good health and CMV-seropositive.

For the CDR3, the DNA is TGTGCCAGCAGGAAAACTAGTTCGGGCACCGGGGAGCTGTTTTTT. Residues: CASRKTSSGTGELFF. This chain joins TRBV9 and TRBJ2-2, with D possibly being TRBD2 (5 bases). The V gene's germline CDR1 is SGDLS and CDR2 YYNGEE. The CDR3 has 15 amino acids. Trimming removed 5 bases from V and 4 bases from J, with 15 bases in between.